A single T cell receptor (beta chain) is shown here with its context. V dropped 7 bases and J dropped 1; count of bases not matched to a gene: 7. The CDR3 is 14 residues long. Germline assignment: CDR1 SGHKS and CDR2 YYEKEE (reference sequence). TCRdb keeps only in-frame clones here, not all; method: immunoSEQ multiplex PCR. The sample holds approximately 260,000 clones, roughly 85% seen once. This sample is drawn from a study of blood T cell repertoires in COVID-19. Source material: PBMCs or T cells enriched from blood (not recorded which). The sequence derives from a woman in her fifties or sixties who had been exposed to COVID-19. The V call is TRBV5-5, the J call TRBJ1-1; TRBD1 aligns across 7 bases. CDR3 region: CASGRGFGNTEAFF. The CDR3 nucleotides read TGTGCCAGCGGCAGGGGGTTCGGGAACACTGAAGCTTTCTTT. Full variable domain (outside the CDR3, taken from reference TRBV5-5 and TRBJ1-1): DAGVTQSPTHLIKTRGQQVTLRCSPISGHKSVSWYQQVLGQGPQFIFQYYEKEERGRGNFPDRFSARQFPNYSSELNVNALLLGDSALYLCASGRGFGNTEAFFGQGTRLTVV.